These T cell receptor beta chains were read from a single sample in a study of T cells in Graves' hyperthyroidism and ophthalmopathy. TCRdb used MiXCR to reprocess the multiplex PCR reads, holding one entry per CDR3 protein. The table records around 190,000 distinct CDR3 sequences, around a sixth of them present only once. Specimen: blood. The receptors here all came from a woman aged 45-65 years with Graves' hyperthyroidism. Each CDR3 is given with its conserved first and last residue. Each record gives: CDR3 DNA, CDR3 protein, J gene, clone size, D gene, V gene. The D gene is left open where the match is weak. Clone size is given for some rows only: seen once, a few or many times, or a class if the clone is expanded.

CDR3 DNA: TGTGCCAGCAGTTTTACGGACAGGGGAAAAGGCTACACCTTC
CDR3 protein: CASSFTDRGKGYTF
J gene: TRBJ1-2
clone size: many
D gene: TRBD1
V gene: TRBV28

CDR3 DNA: TGTGCCAGCAGTACCTCCGGGACAGGGGGAAGATGGGTCTATGGCTACACCTTC
CDR3 protein: CASSTSGTGGRWVYGYTF
J gene: TRBJ1-2
clone size: few
D gene: TRBD1
V gene: TRBV6-1

CDR3 DNA: TGTGCCAGCAGTTTATCCCGGGGAGGGAACACTGAAGCTTTCTTT
CDR3 protein: CASSLSRGGNTEAFF
J gene: TRBJ1-1
clone size: many
D gene: NA
V gene: TRBV27

CDR3 DNA: TGTGCCAGCAAGGAACCGTACGAGCAGTACTTC
CDR3 protein: CASKEPYEQYF
J gene: TRBJ2-7
clone size: many
D gene: NA
V gene: TRBV12-3/TRBV12-4

CDR3 DNA: TGTGCCAGCAGTGCAACCGAGCCGGGGCAGGGGCAATACAATCAGCCCCAGCATTTT
CDR3 protein: CASSATEPGQGQYNQPQHF
J gene: TRBJ1-5
clone size: few
D gene: NA
V gene: TRBV12-3/TRBV12-4

CDR3 DNA: TGTGCCAGCAGCCCCCCCCGGCAGTTCTTC
CDR3 protein: CASSPPRQFF
J gene: TRBJ2-1
clone size: few
D gene: NA
V gene: TRBV7-2

CDR3 DNA: TGCGCCAGCAGCCAAGATCCTCTAGCGGGAGGAGGAATAGAGACCCAGTACTTC
CDR3 protein: CASSQDPLAGGGIETQYF
J gene: TRBJ2-5
clone size: NA
D gene: TRBD2
V gene: TRBV4-1

CDR3 DNA: TGTGCCACCAGCAGAGACCGGGACCTTCCCGGGGAGCTGTTTTTT
CDR3 protein: CATSRDRDLPGELFF
J gene: TRBJ2-2
clone size: NA
D gene: NA
V gene: TRBV15

CDR3 DNA: TGCGCCAGCAGAGCCGACACGTACTATAATTCACCCCTCCACTTT
CDR3 protein: CASRADTYYNSPLHF
J gene: TRBJ1-6
clone size: NA
D gene: NA
V gene: TRBV5-1

CDR3 DNA: TGTGCCAGCAGCTTAAGAGACCCGGGACTAGCGGGCTTTTTGACCCAGTACTTC
CDR3 protein: CASSLRDPGLAGFLTQYF
J gene: TRBJ2-5
clone size: many
D gene: TRBD2
V gene: TRBV11-1

CDR3 DNA: TGTGCCAGCAGCTTAGAACCCTGGGACAGGGGTAGTGAGCTGTTTTTT
CDR3 protein: CASSLEPWDRGSELFF
J gene: TRBJ2-2
clone size: NA
D gene: TRBD1
V gene: TRBV7-2

CDR3 DNA: TGTGCCAGTAGTATAACCAACACTGAAGCTTTCTTT
CDR3 protein: CASSITNTEAFF
J gene: TRBJ1-1
clone size: many
D gene: NA
V gene: TRBV19

CDR3 DNA: TGTGCCAGCAGCTTATTCCCGGATCAAGAGACCCAGTACTTC
CDR3 protein: CASSLFPDQETQYF
J gene: TRBJ2-5
clone size: many
D gene: NA
V gene: TRBV11-2

CDR3 DNA: TGCAGTGCTAGAGTGCAAAGTAACTATGGCTACACCTTC
CDR3 protein: CSARVQSNYGYTF
J gene: TRBJ1-2
clone size: NA
D gene: NA
V gene: TRBV20-1

CDR3 DNA: TGTGCCAGCAGTAGCGGGAGTTCAGCAGATACGCAGTATTTT
CDR3 protein: CASSSGSSADTQYF
J gene: TRBJ2-3
clone size: NA
D gene: TRBD2
V gene: TRBV6-1

CDR3 DNA: TGTGCCAGCAGCTTCCCGACAGATACAAACATTCAGTACTTC
CDR3 protein: CASSFPTDTNIQYF
J gene: TRBJ2-4
clone size: many
D gene: NA
V gene: TRBV11-3

CDR3 DNA: TGTGCCAGCAGTGATTTTCTAACGGGAGGGCCCGATGAGCAGTTCTTC
CDR3 protein: CASSDFLTGGPDEQFF
J gene: TRBJ2-1
clone size: many
D gene: TRBD2
V gene: TRBV2

CDR3 DNA: TGTGCCAGCAGTTTTGGGGACTCCATCACTGAAGCTTTCTTT
CDR3 protein: CASSFGDSITEAFF
J gene: TRBJ1-1
clone size: many
D gene: NA
V gene: TRBV12-3/TRBV12-4

CDR3 DNA: TGTGCCAGCAGCATCACTAGCGGGAGCATCGCAGATACGCAGTATTTT
CDR3 protein: CASSITSGSIADTQYF
J gene: TRBJ2-3
clone size: few
D gene: TRBD2
V gene: TRBV11-2

CDR3 DNA: TGTGCCAGCAGTGAACTGGCGGGAGGGGTTGATGAGCAGTTCTTC
CDR3 protein: CASSELAGGVDEQFF
J gene: TRBJ2-1
clone size: many
D gene: TRBD2
V gene: TRBV2

CDR3 DNA: TGTGCCAGCAGTTCGACATCGAATAGACTAGCGGATGAGGGAGATACGCAGTATTTT
CDR3 protein: CASSSTSNRLADEGDTQYF
J gene: TRBJ2-3
clone size: NA
D gene: TRBD2
V gene: TRBV11-3

CDR3 DNA: TGTGCCAGCACTCAAAGGACAGGCGGCAATGAGCAGTTCTTC
CDR3 protein: CASTQRTGGNEQFF
J gene: TRBJ2-1
clone size: NA
D gene: TRBD1
V gene: TRBV11-2

CDR3 DNA: TGTGCCAGCAGCCATGGGACGGGAGGAGAGACCCAGTACTTC
CDR3 protein: CASSHGTGGETQYF
J gene: TRBJ2-5
clone size: few
D gene: TRBD2
V gene: TRBV4-2

CDR3 DNA: TGTGCCAGCAGGCCGGGACTAGCGGGAGGGGGCCGGACCGGGGAGCTGTTTTTT
CDR3 protein: CASRPGLAGGGRTGELFF
J gene: TRBJ2-2
clone size: NA
D gene: TRBD2
V gene: TRBV2

CDR3 DNA: TGTGCCAGCAGTTTTAGGAGGGACAGGGGTCTTTATGGCTACACCTTC
CDR3 protein: CASSFRRDRGLYGYTF
J gene: TRBJ1-2
clone size: many
D gene: TRBD1
V gene: TRBV27

CDR3 DNA: TGTACTAGCAGCCCTCTAGTCCACCTCACAGATACGCAGTATTTT
CDR3 protein: CTSSPLVHLTDTQYF
J gene: TRBJ2-3
clone size: NA
D gene: NA
V gene: TRBV7-7

CDR3 DNA: TGCAGTGCTAACACCGCGACTAGCGGGAGGAGTCCCTACAATGAGCAGTTCTTC
CDR3 protein: CSANTATSGRSPYNEQFF
J gene: TRBJ2-1
clone size: NA
D gene: TRBD2
V gene: TRBV20-1

CDR3 DNA: TGCAGTGCTAATCAGCGTCGCGGGAAGGATTACGAGCAGTACTTC
CDR3 protein: CSANQRRGKDYEQYF
J gene: TRBJ2-7
clone size: many
D gene: NA
V gene: TRBV20-1

CDR3 DNA: TGCGCCAGCAGTGTAACACTGGATACCACAGATACGCAGTATTTT
CDR3 protein: CASSVTLDTTDTQYF
J gene: TRBJ2-3
clone size: many
D gene: NA
V gene: TRBV10-1